These 5 T cell receptor beta chains were all obtained from the same sample, sequenced in a study of T cells in Graves' hyperthyroidism and ophthalmopathy. The investigators amplified TCR beta CDR3 regions from RNA transcripts. HTBI primers drove first-round RT-PCR of the TCR CDR3. One entry per CDR3 protein, called by TCRdb with MiXCR from the multiplex PCR reads. This table holds about 680,000 distinct CDR3 sequences, 35% found once. The sample consisted of blood. The receptors come from a woman in her thirties or forties with Graves' hyperthyroidism.

Turning to this clonotype: A read error is possible here, since a much larger clone lies one base away. The V and J genes are TRBV7-9 and TRBJ1-2; no clear D gene. Germline values: CDR1 SEHNR, CDR2 FQNEAQ (reference sequence). Trimming shortened V by 2 bases and J by 12 bases, and 16 bases separated the two germline ends. The CDR3 contains 13 residues. The CDR3 region has the DNA TGTGCCAGCAGCTTAACCCCGGGCTACGGCCACACCTTC. Translating gives CASSLTPGYGHTF. The full variable domain, with the rest looked up from reference TRBV7-9 and TRBJ1-2, is DTGVSQNPRHKITKRGQNVTFRCDPISEHNRLYWYRQTLGQGPEFLTYFQNEAQLEKSRLLSDRFSAERPKGSFSTLEIQRTEQGDSAMYLCASSLTPGYGHTFGSGTRLTVV.

This clonotype came up a few times. This chain links TRBV19 with TRBJ1-5; D is uncertain. Germline CDR1 LNHDA, CDR2 SQIVND (reference sequence). The CDR3 is made up of 18 amino acids. Trimming took 7 bases from V and 1 from J, leaving 23 bases between them. For the CDR3, the DNA is TGTGCCAGTACCCATTATCACCCAGAGGGCAAGAGCAATCAGCCCCAGCATTTT. It is translated as CASTHYHPEGKSNQPQHF.

The CDR3 sequence: CASSELGQGPYEQYF. CDR3 nucleotide sequence: TGTGCCAGCTCAGAACTAGGACAGGGACCCTACGAGCAGTACTTC. The genes are TRBV18 and TRBJ2-7, with 8 bases that match TRBD1. V lost 5 bases to trimming and J lost 2 bases; unmatched junction nucleotides: 8. CDR3 length equals 15 residues. Germline V gene data show CDR1 as KGHSH and CDR2 as LQKENI.

Concerning this clonotype: At one of its ends the junction is not consistent with the germline gene, which may arise from a read error. The rearrangement joins TRBV5-4 to TRBJ1-2, with D uncertain. Per germline, CDR1 SGHNT and CDR2 YYREEE (reference sequence). CDR3 length: 15 amino acids. CDR3 in DNA: TGTGCCAGCAGCTTGGGGGAGGTAATCAGTTATGACTACACCTTC. This translates into CASSLGEVISYDYTF.

This rearrangement joins TRBV19 to TRBJ1-4; TRBD1 aligns across 7 bases. Trimming at V came to 5 bases and at J to 7 bases, leaving 10 bases not matched to a gene. The germline V gene has CDR1 LNHDA and CDR2 SQIVND (reference sequence). CDR3 size: 15 residues. The CDR3 protein is CASSPGQTYLEKLFF. The DNA for the CDR3 is TGTGCCAGTAGTCCGGGACAGACCTACCTTGAAAAACTGTTTTTT. The entire variable domain, with the rest obtained from reference TRBV19 and TRBJ1-4, is as follows: DGGITQSPKYLFRKEGQNVTLSCEQNLNHDAMYWYRQDPGQGLRLIYYSQIVNDFQKGDIAEGYSVSREKKESFPLTVTSAQKNPTAFYLCASSPGQTYLEKLFFGSGTQLSVL.